One sample yielded the 21 T cell receptor beta chains listed below, sequenced in a study of cytomegalovirus exposure and HLA in healthy donors. Both 60 Vbeta primers and 13 Jbeta primers went into the PCR. Sequencing was performed with immunoSEQ multiplex PCR; in TCRdb, only in-frame clones are kept and a portion is missing. The sample lists around 120,000 clones, around 74% occurring once. Material: PBMCs. These receptors were taken from a man aged 55 to 70 in good health and CMV-seropositive.

The rearrangement uses TRBV19 and TRBJ2-5; TRBD2 matches at 10 bases. CDR1 is LNHDA and CDR2 is SQIVND in the germline V gene (reference sequence). Trimming cost V 7 bases and J 0 bases; bases outside gene matches: 8. CDR3 length: 16 residues. In nucleotides, the CDR3 is TGTGCCAGTAACCCTAGCGGGGGCCTGTACCAAGAGACCCAGTACTTC. Its protein product is CASNPSGGLYQETQYF.

The rearrangement uses TRBV2 and TRBJ2-5, with TRBD1 matching over 7 bases. This CDR3 has 16 amino acids. Trimming at V came to 1 base and at J to 11 bases, leaving 16 bases not matched to a gene. The germline CDR1 and CDR2 sequences are SNHLY and FYNNEI. CDR3 amino acids: CASSEVWDTGAVEQYF. In DNA, the CDR3 is TGTGCCAGCAGTGAAGTTTGGGATACAGGGGCGGTTGAGCAGTACTTC.

The chain couples TRBV14 to TRBJ1-1, with TRBD1 as a possible D gene (6 bases). The CDR3 totals 16 residues. Germline V gives CDR1 SGHDN, CDR2 FVKESK. Trimming took 4 bases from V and 3 from J, leaving 18 bases between them. The DNA for the CDR3 is TGTGCCAGCAGCCGGAGAACAGGGTTCTGGGACACTGAAGCTTTCTTT. It encodes CASSRRTGFWDTEAFF.

The rearrangement joins TRBV6-4 to TRBJ2-2, with a weak D call TRBD2 (6 bases). Germline CDR1 reads MRHNA; CDR2 reads SNTAGT. The CDR3 spans 14 residues. V was shortened by 6 bases and J by 5 bases, with 13 bases between the two germline ends. CDR3 region: CASRRDWGTGELFF. CDR3 sequence (DNA): TGTGCCAGCAGAAGGGACTGGGGAACCGGGGAGCTGTTTTTT.

This clone has more than one count but fewer than ten. The chain couples TRBV29-1 to TRBJ1-1; TRBD1 matches 11 bases. Germline V gives CDR1 SQVTM, CDR2 ANQGSEA. V shed 6 bases, J shed 4 bases, and the junction held 10 bases outside the gene matches. The CDR3 is made up of 15 amino acids. The DNA of the CDR3 is TGCAGCGTCCAAGGACAGGGGGCAATTCTCACTGAAGCTTTCTTT. This translates into CSVQGQGAILTEAFF.

The gene calls are TRBV7-6 and TRBJ1-3; no reliable D call. Between the trimmed V and J ends, which lost 0 bases and 5 bases, there was a span of 20 bases. The length of the CDR3 is 18 residues. Looked up from germline, CDR1 is SGHVS and CDR2 is FNYEAQ. CDR3 nucleotides: TGTGCCAGCAGCTTAGCCCAGAGACAAAGCCTTCTGCGAAACACCATATATTTT. This codes for CASSLAQRQSLLRNTIYF.

This chain links TRBV19 with TRBJ2-3; TRBD2 matches at 12 bases. Germline V CDR1 and CDR2: LNHDA, SQIVND (reference sequence). Trimming at V came to 3 bases and at J to 6 bases, leaving 7 bases not matched to a gene. This CDR3 spans 16 amino acids. CDR3 bases: TGTGCCAGTAGTATCTCGACTAGCGGGAGCCCCGATACGCAGTATTTT. This sequence encodes CASSISTSGSPDTQYF.

The chain recombines TRBV2 with TRBJ1-2, with 7 bases fitting TRBD1. V gave up 6 bases and J gave up 2 bases; unmatched junction bases: 3. The germline CDR1 and CDR2 sequences are SNHLY and FYNNEI. The CDR3 totals 13 residues. The CDR3 nucleotides read TGTGCCAGCAGGCCGGGACAGAACTATGGCTACACCTTC. Translating gives CASRPGQNYGYTF.

The chain employs TRBV25-1 and TRBJ2-1; D may be TRBD1 (5 bases). The length of the CDR3 is 14 residues. Germline V gene data show CDR1 as MGHDK and CDR2 as SYGVNS. The germline V and J ends were trimmed by 7 bases and 10 bases, with 20 bases remaining between them. The CDR3 coding sequence is TGTGCCAGCATGCCCCCTACAGGTCTCACGGAGCAGTTCTTC. It translates to CASMPPTGLTEQFF.

The V and J genes are TRBV30 and TRBJ1-3; a possible D gene is TRBD1 (6 bases). Germline V gene lookup returns CDR1 GTSNPN and CDR2 SVGIG (reference sequence). This CDR3 comprises 14 residues. V was clipped by 3 bases and J by 2 bases, with 11 bases between them. CDR3 sequence: CAWRGDITGNTIYF. The CDR3 coding sequence is TGTGCCTGGAGGGGGGACATAACTGGAAACACCATATATTTT.

This chain links TRBV5-1 with TRBJ1-2; 12 positions agree with TRBD1. V was clipped by 0 bases and J by 7 bases; unmatched bases: 13. The CDR3 consists of 18 residues. CDR1 is SGHRS, CDR2 YFSETQ, per germline. CDR3: CASSLGTGTGGASGGYTF. CDR3 bases: TGCGCCAGCAGCTTGGGAACCGGGACAGGGGGCGCGTCGGGTGGCTACACCTTC.

Only one count was recorded for this clone. V is TRBV28 and J is TRBJ2-1; D might be TRBD2 (6 bases). Trimming took 5 bases from V and 0 from J, leaving 11 bases between them. Germline V CDR1 and CDR2: MDHEN, SYDVKM. The CDR3 sequence is 15 residues long. The CDR3, as DNA: TGTGCCAGCAGTCTTAGCGGATTCTCCTACAATGAGCAGTTCTTC. It codes for CASSLSGFSYNEQFF. Full variable domain (outside the CDR3, taken from reference TRBV28 and TRBJ2-1): DVKVTQSSRYLVKRTGEKVFLECVQDMDHENMFWYRQDPGLGLRLIYFSYDVKMKEKGDIPEGYSVSREKKERFSLILESASTNQTSMYLCASSLSGFSYNEQFFGPGTRLTVL.

This CDR3 is CASSLTSGPSSYEQYF. In nucleotides, the CDR3 is TGTGCCAGCAGCCTCACGAGCGGTCCGAGCTCCTACGAGCAGTACTTC. This chain joins TRBV7-8 and TRBJ2-7; D is possibly TRBD2 (5 bases). V was clipped by 5 bases and J by 0 bases, with 17 bases between them. Germline values: CDR1 SGHVS, CDR2 FQNEAQ. CDR3 length: 16 amino acids.

This clone came up once. The chain couples TRBV30 to TRBJ1-3, with TRBD1 identical over 8 bases. V dropped 3 bases and J dropped 6; count of bases not matched to a gene: 1. CDR1 and CDR2 from the germline V gene are GTSNPN and SVGIG (reference sequence). This CDR3 region has 12 residues. The CDR3 here is CAWSQGANTIYF. Here the CDR3 DNA reads TGTGCCTGGAGCCAGGGGGCAAACACCATATATTTT.

Only one count was recorded for this clone. The chain recombines TRBV18 with TRBJ1-2, with 8 bases aligning to TRBD1. Per the germline V gene, CDR1 is KGHSH and CDR2 is LQKENI. The CDR3 extends over 17 amino acids. The V gene end was trimmed by 2 bases and the J gene end by 5 bases; junction bases not matched to a gene: 13. The CDR3 loop is CASSPGLYDDRGYGYTF. CDR3 nucleotides: TGTGCCAGCTCACCAGGGCTTTACGACGACAGGGGATATGGCTACACCTTC. Based on the CDR3 plus reference TRBV18 and TRBJ1-2, the full variable domain is NAGVMQNPRHLVRRRGQEARLRCSPMKGHSHVYWYRQLPEEGLKFMVYLQKENIIDESGMPKERFSAEFPKEGPSILRIQQVVRGDSAAYFCASSPGLYDDRGYGYTFGSGTRLTVV.

The V call is TRBV10-3, the J call TRBJ1-5, with TRBD1 identical over 7 bases. The CDR3 extends over 14 amino acids. CDR1 ENHRY and CDR2 SYGVKD come from the germline V gene. The junction had 5 bases not matched to a gene; V was cut back by 4 bases and J by 5 bases. CDR3 in amino acids: CAISARQGDQPQHF. In nucleotides, the CDR3 is TGTGCCATCAGTGCAAGACAGGGCGATCAGCCCCAGCATTTT.

This chain connects TRBV5-1 to TRBJ2-7; D is possibly TRBD2 (5 bases). From germline, CDR1 is SGHRS and CDR2 YFSETQ. Trimming pared 2 bases from V and 6 bases from J, leaving 15 bases between. The CDR3 sequence is 14 residues long. As DNA, the CDR3 is TGCGCCAGCAGCTTAGGGAGCCCGTCGGGCGAGCAGTACTTC. As protein: CASSLGSPSGEQYF.

V is TRBV2 and J is TRBJ2-7, with 11 bases that match TRBD1. The CDR3 runs 15 residues. Looked up from germline, CDR1 is SNHLY and CDR2 is FYNNEI. V trimming: 5 bases; J trimming: 6 bases; junction bases outside the gene matches: 9. The CDR3 nucleotides are TGTGCCAGCAGTCCCTCGGACAGGGGGCCTGGCGAGCAGTACTTC. Its translation: CASSPSDRGPGEQYF.

The J gene is TRBJ1-1, the V gene TRBV15; D is perhaps TRBD1 (6 bases). Germline V gene sequence: CDR1 LNHNV, CDR2 YYDKDF (reference sequence). Between the trimmed V and J ends, which lost 1 base and 1 base, there was a span of 7 bases. The CDR3 runs 14 residues. CDR3 nucleotide sequence: TGTGCCACCAGCAGAGGGACAGCGAACACTGAAGCTTTCTTT. Its protein product is CATSRGTANTEAFF.

The chain employs TRBV5-1 and TRBJ1-1, with TRBD1 matching over 9 bases. CDR3 size: 15 residues. From germline, CDR1 is SGHRS and CDR2 YFSETQ. The junction had 11 bases not matched to a gene; V was cut back by 6 bases and J by 5 bases. This CDR3 reads CASTEGDRVGTEAFF. The CDR3 DNA is TGCGCCAGCACCGAGGGGGACAGGGTGGGGACTGAAGCTTTCTTT. Looking up the rest from reference TRBV5-1 and TRBJ1-1 gives the full variable domain: KAGVTQTPRYLIKTRGQQVTLSCSPISGHRSVSWYQQTPGQGLQFLFEYFSETQRNKGNFPGRFSGRQFSNSRSEMNVSTLELGDSALYLCASTEGDRVGTEAFFGQGTRLTVV.

The chain links TRBV11-2 to TRBJ2-2, with D perhaps matching TRBD1 (6 bases). The germline gives CDR1 SGHAT, CDR2 FQNNGV. V dropped 2 bases and J dropped 4 bases, with 11 bases sitting between them. This CDR3 is 15 amino acids long. The CDR3 nucleotides read TGTGCCAGCAGCTTAACAGGGTTGGGCACCGGGGAGCTGTTTTTT. This sequence encodes CASSLTGLGTGELFF.